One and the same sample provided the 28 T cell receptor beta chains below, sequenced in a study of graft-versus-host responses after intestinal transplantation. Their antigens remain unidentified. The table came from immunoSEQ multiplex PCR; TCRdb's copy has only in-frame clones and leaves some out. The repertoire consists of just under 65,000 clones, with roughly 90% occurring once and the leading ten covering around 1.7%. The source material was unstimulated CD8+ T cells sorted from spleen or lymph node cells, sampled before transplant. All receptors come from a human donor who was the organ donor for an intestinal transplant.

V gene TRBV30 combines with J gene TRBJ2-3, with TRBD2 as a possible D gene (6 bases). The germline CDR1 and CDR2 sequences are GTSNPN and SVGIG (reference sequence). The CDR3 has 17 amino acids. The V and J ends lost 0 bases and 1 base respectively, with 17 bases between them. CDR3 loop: CAWSVLGGYRGTDTQYF. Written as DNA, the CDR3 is TGTGCCTGGAGTGTATTAGGAGGGTATCGGGGCACAGATACGCAGTATTTT.

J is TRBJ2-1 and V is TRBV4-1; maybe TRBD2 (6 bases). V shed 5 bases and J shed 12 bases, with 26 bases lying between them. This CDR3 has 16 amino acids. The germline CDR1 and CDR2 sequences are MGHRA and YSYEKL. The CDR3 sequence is CASSKLAEEGQIWQFF. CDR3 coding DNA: TGCGCCAGCAGCAAATTAGCGGAGGAGGGCCAAATTTGGCAGTTCTTC.

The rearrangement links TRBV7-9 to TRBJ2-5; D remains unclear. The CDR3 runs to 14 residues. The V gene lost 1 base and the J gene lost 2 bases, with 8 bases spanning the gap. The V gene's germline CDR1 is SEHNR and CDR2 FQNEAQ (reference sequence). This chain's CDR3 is CASSLVADQETQYF. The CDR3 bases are TGTGCCAGCAGCTTAGTAGCAGATCAAGAGACCCAGTACTTC.

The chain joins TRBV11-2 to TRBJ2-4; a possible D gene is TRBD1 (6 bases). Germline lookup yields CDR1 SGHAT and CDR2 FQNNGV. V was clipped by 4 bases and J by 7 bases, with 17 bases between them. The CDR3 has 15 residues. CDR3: CASSYNRAPGNIQYF. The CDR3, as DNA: TGTGCCAGCAGCTACAACAGGGCCCCTGGGAACATTCAGTACTTC.

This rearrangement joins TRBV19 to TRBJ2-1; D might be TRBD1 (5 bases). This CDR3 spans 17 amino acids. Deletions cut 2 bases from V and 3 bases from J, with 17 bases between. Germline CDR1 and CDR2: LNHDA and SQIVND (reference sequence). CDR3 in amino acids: CASSIQGYWWNYNEQFF. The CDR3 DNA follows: TGTGCCAGTAGTATACAGGGCTATTGGTGGAACTACAATGAGCAGTTCTTC. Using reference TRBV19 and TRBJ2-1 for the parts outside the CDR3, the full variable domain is DGGITQSPKYLFRKEGQNVTLSCEQNLNHDAMYWYRQDPGQGLRLIYYSQIVNDFQKGDIAEGYSVSREKKESFPLTVTSAQKNPTAFYLCASSIQGYWWNYNEQFFGPGTRLTVL.

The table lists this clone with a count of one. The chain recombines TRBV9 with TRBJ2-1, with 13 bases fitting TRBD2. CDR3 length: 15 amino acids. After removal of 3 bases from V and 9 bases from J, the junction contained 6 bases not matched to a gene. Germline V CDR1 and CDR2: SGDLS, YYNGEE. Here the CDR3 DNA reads TGTGCCAGCAGCGCCGGGACTAGCGGGATTGGTGAGCAGTTCTTC. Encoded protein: CASSAGTSGIGEQFF.

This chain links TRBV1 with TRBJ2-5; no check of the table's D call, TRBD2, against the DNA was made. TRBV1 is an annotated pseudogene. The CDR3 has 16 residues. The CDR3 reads CTSSQVGPSGNETQYF. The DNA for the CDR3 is TGCACCAGCAGCCAAGTTGGTCCTAGCGGGAACGAGACCCAGTACTTC.

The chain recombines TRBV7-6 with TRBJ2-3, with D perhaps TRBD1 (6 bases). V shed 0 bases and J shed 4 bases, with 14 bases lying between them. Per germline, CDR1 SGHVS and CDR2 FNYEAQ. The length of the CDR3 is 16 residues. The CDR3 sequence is CASSLALGAGSDTQYF. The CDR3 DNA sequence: TGTGCCAGCAGCTTAGCGTTGGGGGCAGGGTCAGATACGCAGTATTTT.

The CDR3 loop is CASSHQLLYEQYF. CDR3 nucleotide sequence: TGTGCCAGCAGCCACCAGTTGCTCTACGAGCAGTACTTC. V gene TRBV6-5 combines with J gene TRBJ2-7, with unresolved D. The V gene lost 6 bases and the J gene lost 3 bases, with 12 bases spanning the gap. The CDR3 is 13 residues long. Germline values: CDR1 MNHEY, CDR2 SVGAGI.

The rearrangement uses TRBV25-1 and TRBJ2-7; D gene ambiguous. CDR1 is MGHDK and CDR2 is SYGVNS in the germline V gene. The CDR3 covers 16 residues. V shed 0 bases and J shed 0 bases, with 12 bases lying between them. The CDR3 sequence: CASSEYLPGISYEQYF. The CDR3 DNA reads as TGTGCCAGCAGTGAATATCTGCCAGGAATCTCCTACGAGCAGTACTTC.

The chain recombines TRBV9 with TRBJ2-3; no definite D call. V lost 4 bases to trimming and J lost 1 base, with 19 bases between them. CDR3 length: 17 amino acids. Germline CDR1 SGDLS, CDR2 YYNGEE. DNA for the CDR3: TGTGCCAGCAGCCTGCAGCACAAGGAGTCAGGCACAGATACGCAGTATTTT. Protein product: CASSLQHKESGTDTQYF. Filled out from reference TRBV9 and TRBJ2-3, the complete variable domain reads DSGVTQTPKHLITATGQRVTLRCSPRSGDLSVYWYQQSLDQGLQFLIQYYNGEERAKGNILERFSAQQFPDLHSELNLSSLELGDSALYFCASSLQHKESGTDTQYFGPGTRLTVL.

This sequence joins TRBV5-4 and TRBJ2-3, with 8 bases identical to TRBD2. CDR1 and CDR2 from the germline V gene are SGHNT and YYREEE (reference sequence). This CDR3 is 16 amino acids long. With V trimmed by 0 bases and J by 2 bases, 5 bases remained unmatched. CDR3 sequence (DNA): TGTGCCAGCAGCTTGGTAGGACTAGCCCACACAGATACGCAGTATTTT. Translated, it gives CASSLVGLAHTDTQYF.

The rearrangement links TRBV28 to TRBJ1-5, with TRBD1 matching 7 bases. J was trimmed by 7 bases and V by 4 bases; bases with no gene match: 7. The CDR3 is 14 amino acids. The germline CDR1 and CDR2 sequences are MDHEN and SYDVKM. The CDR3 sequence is CASSSTGLIQPQHF. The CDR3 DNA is TGTGCCAGCAGTTCGACAGGGCTTATCCAGCCCCAGCATTTT.

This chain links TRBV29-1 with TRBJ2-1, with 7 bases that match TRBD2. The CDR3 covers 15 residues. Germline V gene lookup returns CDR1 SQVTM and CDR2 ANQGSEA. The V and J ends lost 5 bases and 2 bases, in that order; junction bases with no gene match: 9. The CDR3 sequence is CSVPRGGLAYNEQFF. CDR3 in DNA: TGCAGCGTTCCTCGGGGAGGGTTAGCCTACAATGAGCAGTTCTTC.

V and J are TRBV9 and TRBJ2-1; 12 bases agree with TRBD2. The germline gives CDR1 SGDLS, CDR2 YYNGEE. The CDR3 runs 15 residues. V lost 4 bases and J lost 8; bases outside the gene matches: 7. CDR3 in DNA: TGTGCCAGCAGCCAAACTAGCGGGAGGATGGATGAGCAGTTCTTC. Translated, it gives CASSQTSGRMDEQFF.

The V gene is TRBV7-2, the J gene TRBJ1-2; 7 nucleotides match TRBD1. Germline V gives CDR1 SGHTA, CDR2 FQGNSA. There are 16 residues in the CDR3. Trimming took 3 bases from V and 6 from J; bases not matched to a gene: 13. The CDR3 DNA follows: TGTGCCAGCAGCTTCTCCTCTGACAGGGAATTTGATGGCTACACCTTC. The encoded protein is CASSFSSDREFDGYTF.

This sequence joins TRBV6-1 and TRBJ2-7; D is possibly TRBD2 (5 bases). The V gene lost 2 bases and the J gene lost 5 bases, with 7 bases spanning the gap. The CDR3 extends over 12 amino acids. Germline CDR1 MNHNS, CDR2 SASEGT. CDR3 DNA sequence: TGTGCCAGCAGTGAAACCGGGGACGAGCAGTACTTC. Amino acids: CASSETGDEQYF.

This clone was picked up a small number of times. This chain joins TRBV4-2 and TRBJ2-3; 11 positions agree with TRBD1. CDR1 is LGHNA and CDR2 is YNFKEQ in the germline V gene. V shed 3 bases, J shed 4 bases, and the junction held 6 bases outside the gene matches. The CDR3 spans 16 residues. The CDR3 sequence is CASSQFGQGAADTQYF. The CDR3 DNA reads TGTGCCAGCAGCCAGTTTGGACAGGGGGCCGCAGATACGCAGTATTTT.

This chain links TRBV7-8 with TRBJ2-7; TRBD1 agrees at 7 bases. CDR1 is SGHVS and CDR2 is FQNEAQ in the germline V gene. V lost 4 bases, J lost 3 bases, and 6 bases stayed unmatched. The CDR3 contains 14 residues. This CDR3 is CASSSSGQIYEQYF. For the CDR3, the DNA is TGTGCCAGCAGCTCCTCGGGACAGATCTACGAGCAGTACTTC.

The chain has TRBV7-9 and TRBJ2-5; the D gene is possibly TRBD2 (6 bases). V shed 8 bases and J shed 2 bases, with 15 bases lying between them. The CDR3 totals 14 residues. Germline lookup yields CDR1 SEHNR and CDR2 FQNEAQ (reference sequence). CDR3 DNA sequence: TGTGCCAGCCGTCCGGCTAGCGCTCAAGAGACCCAGTACTTC. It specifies CASRPASAQETQYF.

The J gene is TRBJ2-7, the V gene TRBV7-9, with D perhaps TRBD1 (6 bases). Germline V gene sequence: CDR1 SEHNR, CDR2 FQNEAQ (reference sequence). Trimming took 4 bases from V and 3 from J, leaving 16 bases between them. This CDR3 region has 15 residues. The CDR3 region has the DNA TGTGCCAGCAGCTACCAGACAGGCGGAGACTACGAGCAGTACTTC. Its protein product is CASSYQTGGDYEQYF. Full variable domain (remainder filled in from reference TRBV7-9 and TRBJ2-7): DTGVSQNPRHKITKRGQNVTFRCDPISEHNRLYWYRQTLGQGPEFLTYFQNEAQLEKSRLLSDRFSAERPKGSFSTLEIQRTEQGDSAMYLCASSYQTGGDYEQYFGPGTRLTVT.

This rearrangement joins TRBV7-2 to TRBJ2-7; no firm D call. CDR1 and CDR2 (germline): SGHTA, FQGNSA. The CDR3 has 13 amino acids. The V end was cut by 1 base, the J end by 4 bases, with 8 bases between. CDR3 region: CASSLGAFYEQYF. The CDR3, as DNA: TGTGCCAGCAGCTTAGGGGCTTTTTACGAGCAGTACTTC.

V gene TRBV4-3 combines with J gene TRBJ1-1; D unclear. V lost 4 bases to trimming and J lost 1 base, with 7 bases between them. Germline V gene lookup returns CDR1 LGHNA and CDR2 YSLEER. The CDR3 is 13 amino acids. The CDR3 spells CASSPEGNTEAFF. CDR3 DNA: TGCGCCAGCAGCCCCGAGGGGAACACTGAAGCTTTCTTT.

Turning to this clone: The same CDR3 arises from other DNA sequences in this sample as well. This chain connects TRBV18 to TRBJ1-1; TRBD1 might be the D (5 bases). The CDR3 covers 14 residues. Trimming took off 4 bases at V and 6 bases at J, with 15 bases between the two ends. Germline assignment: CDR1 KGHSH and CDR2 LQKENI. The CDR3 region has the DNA TGTGCCAGCTCACGGCAGGGCCCCCCCGCTGAAGCTTTCTTT. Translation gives CASSRQGPPAEAFF.

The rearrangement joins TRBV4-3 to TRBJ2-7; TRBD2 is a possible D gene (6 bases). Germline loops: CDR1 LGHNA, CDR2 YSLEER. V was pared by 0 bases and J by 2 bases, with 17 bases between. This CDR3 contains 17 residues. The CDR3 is CASSQDFVGTLTYEQYF. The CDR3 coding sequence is TGCGCCAGCAGCCAAGACTTTGTGGGGACTCTTACCTACGAGCAGTACTTC.

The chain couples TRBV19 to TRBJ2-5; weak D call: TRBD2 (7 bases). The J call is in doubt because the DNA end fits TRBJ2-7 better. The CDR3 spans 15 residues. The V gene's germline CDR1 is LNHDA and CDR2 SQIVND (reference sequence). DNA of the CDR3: TGTGCCAGTAGTATATCGGGGGGCGAGACCTACGAGCAGTACTTC. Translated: CASSISGGETYEQYF.

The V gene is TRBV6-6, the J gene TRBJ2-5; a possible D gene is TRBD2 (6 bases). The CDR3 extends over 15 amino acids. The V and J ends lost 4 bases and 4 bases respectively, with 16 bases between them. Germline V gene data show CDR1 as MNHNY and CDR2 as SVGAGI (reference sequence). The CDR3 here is CASSSPRGSGETQYF. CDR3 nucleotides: TGTGCCAGCAGTTCCCCGCGGGGTTCAGGAGAGACCCAGTACTTC.

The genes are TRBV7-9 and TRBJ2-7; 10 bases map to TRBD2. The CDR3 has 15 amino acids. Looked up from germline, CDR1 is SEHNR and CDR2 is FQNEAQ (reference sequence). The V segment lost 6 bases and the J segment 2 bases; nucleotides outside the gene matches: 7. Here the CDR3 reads CASSFSGRHPYEQYF. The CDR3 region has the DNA TGTGCCAGCAGTTTTAGCGGGAGGCATCCCTACGAGCAGTACTTC. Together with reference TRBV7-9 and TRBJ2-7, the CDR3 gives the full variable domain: DTGVSQNPRHKITKRGQNVTFRCDPISEHNRLYWYRQTLGQGPEFLTYFQNEAQLEKSRLLSDRFSAERPKGSFSTLEIQRTEQGDSAMYLCASSFSGRHPYEQYFGPGTRLTVT.